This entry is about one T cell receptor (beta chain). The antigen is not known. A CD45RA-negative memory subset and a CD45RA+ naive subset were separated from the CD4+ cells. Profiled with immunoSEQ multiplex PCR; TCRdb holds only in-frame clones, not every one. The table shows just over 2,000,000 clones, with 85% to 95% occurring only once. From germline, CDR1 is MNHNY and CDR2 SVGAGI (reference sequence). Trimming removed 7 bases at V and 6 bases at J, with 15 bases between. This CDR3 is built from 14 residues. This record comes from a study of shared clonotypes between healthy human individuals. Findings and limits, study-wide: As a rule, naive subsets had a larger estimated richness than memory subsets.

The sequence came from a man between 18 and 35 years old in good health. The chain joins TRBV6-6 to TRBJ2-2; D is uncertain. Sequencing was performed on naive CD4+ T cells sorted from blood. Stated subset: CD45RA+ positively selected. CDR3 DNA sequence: TGTGCCAGCATACTCTCGATGGTGGCCGGGGAGCTGTTTTTT. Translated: CASILSMVAGELFF.